Listed here is a single TCR beta chain. These data come from a study of T cell changes during pregnancy in multiple sclerosis. The germline V and J ends were trimmed by 2 bases and 2 bases, with 20 bases remaining between them. This CDR3 region has 18 residues. Germline assignment: CDR1 LNHDA and CDR2 SQIVND (reference sequence). Method: immunoSEQ multiplex PCR; TCRdb's copy keeps in-frame clones and lacks some. The table shows approximately 71,000 clones, with roughly 90% occurring only once. This clonotype was sampled from a female donor with multiple sclerosis, enrolled in a pregnancy study. Sequencing used peripheral blood, obtained in the second trimester of pregnancy. The chain has TRBV19 and TRBJ2-3, with D maybe TRBD1 (5 bases). The CDR3 spells CASSILPTFARDTDTQYF. The CDR3 DNA sequence: TGTGCCAGTAGTATACTTCCCACATTTGCCAGGGACACAGATACGCAGTATTTT.